Each of the 8 T cell receptor beta chains below was sequenced from the same sample in a study of post-analysis software for immune sequencing data. Antigens of these TCRs are unknown. Findings and caveats of the study: Four or five TRBV segments (TRBV5-6, TRBV5-1 and TRBV20-1 among them) occurred more frequently in patients than in controls.

TCR beta cDNA libraries included unique molecular identifiers. TCRdb reprocessed the PCR reads via MiXCR and lists one record per CDR3 protein. The sample carries hundreds of thousands of distinct CDR3 sequences, roughly 45% recorded once. Sequenced: blood. These receptors originate from a girl under 18 with multiple sclerosis.

The V and J genes are TRBV10-3 and TRBJ1-2; D is undetermined. Trimming cost V 9 bases and J 1 base, with 12 bases left between them. This CDR3 contains 13 residues. Germline V gene sequence: CDR1 ENHRY, CDR2 SYGVKD. The CDR3 nucleotides read TGTGCCATTACAACGGACCGTAACTATGGCTACACCTTC. It is translated as CAITTDRNYGYTF.

This clonotype came up once. The chain is built from TRBV5-1 and TRBJ2-7; TRBD2 aligns across 9 bases. In germline, CDR1 is SGHRS, CDR2 YFSETQ. V was pared by 5 bases and J by 3 bases, with 18 bases of the junction left unmatched. The CDR3 has 18 amino acids. CDR3 DNA sequence: TGCGCCAGCAGAGGGATAGCGGGAGAAGGTTTGTCGGGCTACGAGCAGTACTTC. It encodes CASRGIAGEGLSGYEQYF.

V is TRBV6-2 or TRBV6-3 and J is TRBJ1-1, with D possibly matching TRBD1 (5 bases). Germline CDR1 is MNHEY and CDR2 is SVGEGT. The length of the CDR3 is 13 residues. V lost 2 bases, J lost 4 bases, and 8 bases lay in between. CDR3 sequence reads: CASSYGGGTEAFF. DNA of the CDR3: TGTGCCAGCAGTTACGGCGGGGGCACTGAAGCTTTCTTT.

The V gene is TRBV6-6, the J gene TRBJ2-4, with 7 bases that match TRBD1. The J call may be faulty, since TRBJ2-5 better matches the DNA end. Germline lookup yields CDR1 MNHNY and CDR2 SVGAGI (reference sequence). The CDR3 has 15 residues. The DNA of the CDR3 is TGTGCCAGCAGTTACGATCAGGGGGTTCGAGAGACCCAGTACTTC. This codes for CASSYDQGVRETQYF.

This clonotype was picked up a small number of times. The chain joins TRBV28 to TRBJ2-7; D tentatively reads TRBD1 or TRBD2 (5 bases each). Trimming took 7 bases from V and 0 from J, leaving 16 bases between them. CDR1 is MDHEN and CDR2 is SYDVKM in the germline V gene. This CDR3 has 15 amino acids. The CDR3 DNA reads as TGTGCCAGCACCACCCCCGGGGACGGCTCCTACGAGCAGTACTTC. It translates to CASTTPGDGSYEQYF.

In nucleotides, the CDR3 is TGTGCCATCAGAGGCCCTAGGGAAGAGACCCAGTACTTC. It specifies CAIRGPREETQYF. The chain is built from TRBV10-3 and TRBJ2-5; D call uncertain. CDR1 ENHRY and CDR2 SYGVKD come from the germline V gene. Between the trimmed V and J ends, which lost 6 bases and 3 bases, there was a span of 11 bases. This CDR3 is 13 amino acids long.

This clonotype was seen more than once but under ten times. The V gene is TRBV4-1, the J gene TRBJ2-5; weak D call: TRBD2 (5 bases). V was shortened by 4 bases and J by 2 bases, with 17 bases between the two germline ends. In germline, CDR1 is MGHRA, CDR2 YSYEKL. The CDR3 totals 16 residues. CDR3 residues: CASSLDGAAVQETQYF. The CDR3 nucleotides are TGCGCCAGCAGCCTGGACGGAGCAGCGGTACAAGAGACCCAGTACTTC.

The rearrangement links TRBV5-1 to TRBJ1-2; the D is unclear. There are 14 residues in the CDR3. Germline-derived CDR1 and CDR2 are SGHRS and YFSETQ. Trimming cost V 4 bases and J 4 bases, with 14 bases left between them. CDR3 loop: CASSAIERTYGYTF. In DNA form, the CDR3 reads TGCGCCAGCAGCGCCATCGAAAGAACCTATGGCTACACCTTC. The full variable domain, its missing parts supplied by reference TRBV5-1 and TRBJ1-2, is KAGVTQTPRYLIKTRGQQVTLSCSPISGHRSVSWYQQTPGQGLQFLFEYFSETQRNKGNFPGRFSGRQFSNSRSEMNVSTLELGDSALYLCASSAIERTYGYTFGSGTRLTVV.